This T cell receptor (beta chain) was sequenced for a study of blood T cell repertoires in COVID-19. Study at large: Sites across the United States, Italy and Spain contributed samples from acute and convalescent COVID-19. The cDNA or gDNA used as material had been derived from T cells, B-cell-depleted T cells, or PBMCs.

Under the authors' procedure: Estimation of nucleated cell counts relied on the amplification of reference gene primers. Measured with immunoSEQ multiplex PCR; TCRdb has only the in-frame clones, and not every one. V and J calls and clone size are those listed in that table; D and trimming were worked out from the DNA. The data contain around 700,000 clones, around 90% of them seen just once; the ten biggest clones take up roughly 0.25%. V was cut by 4 bases and J by 4 bases, with 16 bases left in between. The CDR3 spans 15 residues. Per the germline V gene, CDR1 is SEHNR and CDR2 is FQNEAQ (reference sequence).

Material for sequencing was peripheral blood. The clonotype was recovered from a woman aged 18-30 years with acute or convalescent COVID-19. The genes are TRBV7-9 and TRBJ1-2; D is possibly TRBD1 (5 bases). The chain's CDR3 is CASSWSGGGGYGYTF. CDR3 DNA sequence: TGTGCCAGCAGCTGGAGTGGGGGAGGCGGCTATGGCTACACCTTC.